The rows below give T cell receptor beta chains drawn from one sample of a study of blood T cell repertoires in COVID-19. Assay used: immunoSEQ multiplex PCR; TCRdb lists only in-frame clones, some missing. There are almost 55,000 clones in the sample; 90% occur only once, and 6.5% to 9% lies in the top ten. Sequencing input: peripheral blood. Receptor source: a woman in her thirties or forties with active COVID-19. CDR3s include the opening cysteine and the closing phenylalanine or tryptophan. D genes are given only for firm matches.

D | J | V | CDR3 | DNA
TRBD1 | TRBJ1-5 | TRBV12-3/TRBV12-4 | CASRRTGVEPQHF | TGTGCCAGCAGAAGGACAGGGGTTGAGCCCCAGCATTTT
TRBD1 | TRBJ1-2 | TRBV7-2 | CASSPDRGAYGYTF | TGTGCCAGCAGCCCCGACAGGGGGGCCTATGGCTACACCTTC
- | TRBJ2-3 | TRBV7-6 | CASSPTFDRSTDTQYF | TGTGCCAGCAGCCCCACTTTTGACAGGTCCACAGATACGCAGTATTTT
- | TRBJ1-2 | TRBV3-1/TRBV3-2 | CASSQLLDRTGYGYTF | TGTGCCAGCAGCCAACTCTTAGACAGGACGGGCTATGGCTACACCTTC
- | TRBJ1-5 | TRBV12-1 | CASSFEGRQATPSNQPQHF | TGTGCCAGCAGCTTTGAAGGGAGGCAGGCGACACCTAGCAATCAGCCCCAGCATTTT
TRBD1 | TRBJ1-2 | TRBV19 | CASSIVGQGGYTF | TGTGCCAGTAGTATAGTCGGACAGGGTGGCTACACCTTC
- | TRBJ1-3 | TRBV4-2 | CASSQGPTGPYGNTIYF | TGTGCCAGCAGCCAAGGTCCCACAGGGCCCTATGGAAACACCATATATTTT
TRBD2 | TRBJ2-7 | TRBV18 | CASSPRSGGPYEQYF | TGTGCCAGCTCACCACGGAGCGGGGGGCCCTACGAGCAGTACTTC
- | TRBJ2-3 | TRBV9 | CASSFAAQVTDTQYF | TGTGCCAGCAGCTTTGCCGCTCAGGTGACAGATACGCAGTATTTT
TRBD2 | TRBJ2-3 | TRBV24-1 | CATSDGRDARGISTDTQYF | TGTGCCACCAGTGATGGGCGGGATGCGCGGGGGATTAGCACAGATACGCAGTATTTT
- | TRBJ2-1 | TRBV4-3 | CASSQATSYNEQFF | TGCGCCAGCAGCCAAGCCACCAGTTACAATGAGCAGTTCTTC
TRBD2 | TRBJ2-1 | TRBV11-2 | CASSSGLAGFEGEQFF | TGTGCCAGCAGCTCGGGACTAGCGGGGTTCGAGGGTGAGCAGTTCTTC
- | TRBJ1-1 | TRBV7-2 | CASSSSTGYLTEAFF | TGTGCCAGCAGCTCCAGTACAGGGTATCTCACTGAAGCTTTCTTT
- | TRBJ1-3 | TRBV30 | CAWSVQASGNTIYF | TGTGCCTGGAGTGTACAGGCCTCTGGAAACACCATATATTTT
- | TRBJ2-1 | TRBV6-1 | CASSETRTPNNEQFF | TGTGCCAGCAGTGAGACTAGGACCCCCAACAATGAGCAGTTCTTC
- | TRBJ2-1 | TRBV3-1/TRBV3-2 | CASSQRGYNEQFF | TGTGCCAGCAGCCAAAGGGGGTACAATGAGCAGTTCTTC
- | TRBJ2-5 | TRBV13 | CASSSNINRAQYF | TGTGCCAGCAGCTCAAATATCAATCGGGCCCAGTACTTC